This TCR beta chain was found in a study of neurological immune-mediated disorders. Trimming at V came to 1 base and at J to 6 bases, leaving 4 bases not matched to a gene. CDR3 size: 15 residues. Germline V gene sequence: CDR1 SGHTA, CDR2 FQGNSA. TCRdb analysed the 5' RACE reads with MiXCR anew, one entry per CDR3 protein. Found here are 77,000 or so distinct CDR3 sequences, approximately 10% of them singletons; the top ten hold about 1.7%. This clonotype was found a few times. The chain carries TRBV7-2 and TRBJ2-1; 9 nucleotides agree with TRBD2. Source material: PBMCs. This TCR derives from a man aged 50-60 years in good health. CDR3 protein: CASSLGASGANEQFF. The CDR3 coding sequence is TGTGCCAGCAGCTTAGGGGCTAGCGGGGCCAATGAGCAGTTCTTC.